This is a list of T cell receptor beta chains from one sample in a study of control samples from healthy donors and cancer patients. The table came from immunoSEQ multiplex PCR; TCRdb's copy has only in-frame clones and leaves some out. Altogether about 55,000 clones are present, 90% to 95% being singletons, with the ten largest covering approximately 2.2%. Material: blood. These receptors were taken from a man aged 30 to 45 in good health. CDR3s include the opening cysteine and the closing phenylalanine or tryptophan. The order of the fields is clone size, D gene, V gene, J gene, CDR3 protein, CDR3 DNA. D genes are given only for firm matches. Clone sizes are given selectively: once, few, many, or a class where the clone is expanded.

clone_size: .; d_call: .; v_call: TRBV28; j_call: TRBJ1-1; cdr3_aa: CASSLLGTEAFF; cdr3_nt: TGTGCCAGCAGCCTTCTGGGTACTGAAGCTTTCTTT
clone_size: .; d_call: .; v_call: TRBV6-5; j_call: TRBJ2-7; cdr3_aa: CASSSHLTASYEQYF; cdr3_nt: TGTGCCAGCAGTTCCCACCTGACGGCCTCCTACGAGCAGTACTTC
clone_size: .; d_call: TRBD2; v_call: TRBV9; j_call: TRBJ2-1; cdr3_aa: CASSVSGLASDEQFF; cdr3_nt: TGTGCCAGCAGCGTTTCCGGACTAGCGTCCGATGAGCAGTTCTTC
clone_size: .; d_call: TRBD1; v_call: TRBV28; j_call: TRBJ1-2; cdr3_aa: CASSNRGLGYTF; cdr3_nt: TGTGCCAGCAGTAACAGGGGGCTTGGCTACACCTTC
clone_size: .; d_call: .; v_call: TRBV28; j_call: TRBJ1-1; cdr3_aa: CASKREGGGTEAFF; cdr3_nt: TGTGCCAGCAAACGGGAGGGGGGAGGAACTGAAGCTTTCTTT
clone_size: .; d_call: TRBD1; v_call: TRBV10-3; j_call: TRBJ1-5; cdr3_aa: CAISESQGGNQPQHF; cdr3_nt: TGTGCCATCAGTGAGTCACAGGGGGGCAATCAGCCCCAGCATTTT
clone_size: .; d_call: .; v_call: TRBV12-3/TRBV12-4; j_call: TRBJ2-5; cdr3_aa: CASSVQETQYF; cdr3_nt: TGTGCCAGCAGTGTACAGGAGACCCAGTACTTC
clone_size: .; d_call: TRBD2; v_call: TRBV28; j_call: TRBJ2-7; cdr3_aa: CASSPTGELAGDNSYEQYF; cdr3_nt: TGTGCCAGCAGTCCAACAGGGGAACTAGCGGGAGATAACTCCTACGAGCAGTACTTC
clone_size: .; d_call: .; v_call: TRBV30; j_call: TRBJ1-4; cdr3_aa: CAWSVIPQTEKLFF; cdr3_nt: TGTGCCTGGAGTGTAATTCCACAGACTGAAAAACTGTTTTTT
clone_size: .; d_call: .; v_call: TRBV15; j_call: TRBJ2-3; cdr3_aa: CATGEILDTQYF; cdr3_nt: TGTGCCACCGGAGAGATCCTAGATACGCAGTATTTT
clone_size: .; d_call: .; v_call: TRBV28; j_call: TRBJ1-1; cdr3_aa: CASSRGNTEAFF; cdr3_nt: TGTGCCTCCTCAAGGGGGAACACTGAAGCTTTCTTT
clone_size: .; d_call: .; v_call: TRBV28; j_call: TRBJ2-7; cdr3_aa: CAIGQSYEQYF; cdr3_nt: TGTGCCATCGGACAGTCTTACGAGCAGTACTTC
clone_size: .; d_call: .; v_call: TRBV2; j_call: TRBJ1-3; cdr3_aa: CAISESGNTIYF; cdr3_nt: TGTGCCATTTCAGAGTCTGGAAACACCATATATTTT
clone_size: once; d_call: .; v_call: TRBV15; j_call: TRBJ2-1; cdr3_aa: CATSRDRGGVANNEQFF; cdr3_nt: TGTGCCACCAGCAGAGATCGAGGGGGAGTGGCAAACAATGAGCAGTTCTTC